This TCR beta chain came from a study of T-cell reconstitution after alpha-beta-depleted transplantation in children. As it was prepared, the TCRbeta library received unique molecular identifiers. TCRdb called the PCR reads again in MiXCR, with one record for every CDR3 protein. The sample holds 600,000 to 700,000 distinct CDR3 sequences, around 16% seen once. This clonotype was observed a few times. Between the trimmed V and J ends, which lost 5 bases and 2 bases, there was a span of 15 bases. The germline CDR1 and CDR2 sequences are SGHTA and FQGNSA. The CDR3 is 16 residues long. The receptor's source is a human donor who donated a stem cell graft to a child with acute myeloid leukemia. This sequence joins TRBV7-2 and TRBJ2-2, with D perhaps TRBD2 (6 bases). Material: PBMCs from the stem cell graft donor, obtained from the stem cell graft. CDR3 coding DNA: TGTGCCAGCAGCCGCGTGGGGGGAGGTAACACCGGGGAGCTGTTTTTT. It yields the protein CASSRVGGGNTGELFF.